This T cell receptor beta chain was profiled in a study of shared clonotypes between healthy human individuals. Losses at the gene ends were 2 bases for V and 0 bases for J; bases not matched to a gene: 9. The CDR3 is 17 residues long. CDR1 and CDR2 (germline): MDHEN, SYDVKM. Produced via immunoSEQ multiplex PCR; TCRdb's table is partial and in-frame only. The sample carries roughly 1,500,000 clones, approximately 98.5% recorded once. This rearrangement joins TRBV28 to TRBJ2-7; 8 bases map to TRBD2. This sequence was found in a man between 25 and 39 years old in good health. Sequences were obtained from naive CD4+ T cells sorted from blood. Subset meaning: CD45RA+ positively selected. The CDR3 DNA follows: TGTGCCAGCAGTTTACTTTCTAGCGGGTCGAGCTCCTACGAGCAGTACTTC. It yields the protein CASSLLSSGSSSYEQYF.